This note documents a single T cell receptor beta chain sequence. This entry is derived from a study of blood T cell repertoires in COVID-19. Looking at the study overall: Sites across the United States, Italy and Spain contributed samples from acute and convalescent COVID-19. T cells, B-cell-depleted T cells, or PBMCs provided the cDNA or gDNA that served as material.

Per the study methods: Estimation of nucleated cell counts relied on the amplification of reference gene primers. TCRdb keeps only in-frame clones here, not all; method: immunoSEQ multiplex PCR. V, J and clone size are those of that table, while D and trimming were read from the DNA. The sample records around 180,000 clones, roughly 81% being singletons. Seattle-derived patients entered the study during active infection and were followed longitudinally. This CDR3 spans 16 amino acids. Germline V gene data show CDR1 as SGHRS and CDR2 as YFSETQ. V was trimmed by 0 bases and J by 5 bases, leaving 14 bases between them.

This TCR was sampled from a woman older than 75 with COVID-19, enrolled during active disease. Sequenced input: peripheral blood. This chain connects TRBV5-1 to TRBJ2-2, with a tentative D call TRBD2 (5 bases). The CDR3 here is CASSLVPGFRTGELFF. The DNA of the CDR3 is TGCGCCAGCAGCTTGGTACCGGGATTTAGAACCGGGGAGCTGTTTTTT.